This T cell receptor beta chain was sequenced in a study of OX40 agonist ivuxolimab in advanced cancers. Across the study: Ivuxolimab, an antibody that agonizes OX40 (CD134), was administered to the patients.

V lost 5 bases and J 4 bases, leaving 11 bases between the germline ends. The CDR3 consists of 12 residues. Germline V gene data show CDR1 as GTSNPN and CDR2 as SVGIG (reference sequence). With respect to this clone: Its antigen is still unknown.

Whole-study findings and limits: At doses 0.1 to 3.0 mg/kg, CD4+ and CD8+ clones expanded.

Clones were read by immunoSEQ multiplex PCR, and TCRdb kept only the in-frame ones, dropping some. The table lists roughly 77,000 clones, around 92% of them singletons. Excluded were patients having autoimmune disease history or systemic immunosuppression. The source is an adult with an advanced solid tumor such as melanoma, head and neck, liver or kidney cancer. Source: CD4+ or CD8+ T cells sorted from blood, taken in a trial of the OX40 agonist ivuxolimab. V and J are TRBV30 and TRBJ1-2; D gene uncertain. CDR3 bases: TGTGCCTGGGCCTTTCGGGGCTATGGCTACACCTTC. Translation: CAWAFRGYGYTF.